The rows below give T cell receptor beta chains drawn from one sample of a study of blood T cell repertoires in COVID-19. Profiled with immunoSEQ multiplex PCR; TCRdb holds only in-frame clones, not every one. The data contain over 130,000 clones, 75% to 80% of them seen just once; the ten biggest clones take up about 3.2%. The material sequenced was PBMCs or T cells enriched from blood (not recorded which). The source of these receptors is a woman aged 45 to 65 who had recovered from COVID-19. The CDR3 runs from the conserved cysteine through the conserved F or W. A D gene is named only where the DNA matches it firmly. Clone size is stated in some rows and not others, as once, few, many or a class when expanded.

d_gene	j_gene	v_gene	abundance	CDR3aa	CDR3nt
TRBD1	TRBJ2-3	TRBV11-2	once	CASSFWDSRTDTQYF	TGTGCCAGCAGCTTCTGGGACAGTCGCACAGATACGCAGTATTTT
-	TRBJ1-1	TRBV18	-	CASSPMGRLNTEAFF	TGTGCCAGCTCACCAATGGGCAGACTGAACACTGAAGCTTTCTTT
-	TRBJ2-7	TRBV7-9	-	CASSQGGWSYEQYF	TGTGCCAGCAGCCAGGGGGGATGGTCTTACGAGCAGTACTTC
TRBD2	TRBJ2-3	TRBV7-8	few	CASSSFSSGATDTQYF	TGTGCCAGCAGCTCCTTTTCTAGCGGGGCCACAGATACGCAGTATTTT
-	TRBJ2-7	TRBV7-9	-	CASSNPDRGYEQYF	TGTGCCAGCAGCAACCCGGACAGAGGATACGAGCAGTACTTC
TRBD2	TRBJ2-1	TRBV4-1	few	CASSPRTSGRHNEQFF	TGCGCCAGCAGCCCACGGACTAGCGGGAGGCACAATGAGCAGTTCTTC
-	TRBJ1-3	TRBV18	-	CASSPPGRSANTIYF	TGTGCCAGCTCACCACCGGGGCGAAGTGCAAACACCATATATTTT
-	TRBJ1-2	TRBV5-1	-	CASSLVGTKGYTF	TGCGCCAGCAGCTTGGTCGGGACAAAAGGCTACACCTTC
-	TRBJ1-2	TRBV7-2	-	CASSSGGSHGYTF	TGTGCCAGCAGTTCGGGGGGGTCCCATGGCTACACCTTC
TRBD1	TRBJ2-7	TRBV27	-	CASSSFGTGSNEQYF	TGTGCCAGCAGTTCCTTCGGGACAGGGAGCAATGAGCAGTACTTC
TRBD1	TRBJ2-7	TRBV4-1	-	CASSHERGQGASNEQYF	TGCGCCAGCAGCCACGAACGAGGACAGGGGGCCTCCAACGAGCAGTACTTC
TRBD2	TRBJ2-3	TRBV3-1/TRBV3-2	-	CASAGLAGGPDTQYF	TGTGCCAGCGCGGGTCTAGCGGGGGGCCCAGATACGCAGTATTTT
-	TRBJ1-4	TRBV13	-	CASSLRDSYNEKLFF	TGTGCCAGCAGCTTAAGAGACAGCTATAATGAAAAACTGTTTTTT
-	TRBJ1-6	TRBV23-1	-	CASSQSPWTKNSPLHF	TGCGCCAGCAGTCAATCTCCGTGGACAAAGAATTCACCCCTCCACTTT
-	TRBJ2-1	TRBV27	-	CASTLLAPSGVSYNEQFF	TGTGCCAGCACTCTACTGGCTCCAAGCGGAGTCTCCTACAATGAGCAGTTCTTC
TRBD1	TRBJ2-7	TRBV9	-	CASSVAGQETYEQYF	TGTGCCAGCAGCGTCGCAGGACAGGAAACCTACGAGCAGTACTTC
TRBD2	TRBJ2-7	TRBV28	-	CAIKGASGGGEQYF	TGTGCCATTAAAGGGGCTAGCGGAGGCGGCGAGCAGTACTTC
TRBD1	TRBJ2-3	TRBV14	once	CASSQDLDRGYTDTQYF	TGTGCCAGCAGCCAAGATTTGGACAGGGGTTACACAGATACGCAGTATTTT
TRBD1	TRBJ2-2	TRBV6-5	once	CASSDRVVNGELFF	TGTGCCAGCTCAGACAGGGTGGTAAACGGGGAGCTGTTTTTT
TRBD2	TRBJ2-2	TRBV19	-	CASSSPSGGNTGELFF	TGTGCCAGTAGTTCCCCCAGCGGGGGGAACACCGGGGAGCTGTTTTTT
TRBD2	TRBJ2-1	TRBV29-1	few	CSVESTSGGAGEQFF	TGCAGCGTTGAGTCGACTAGCGGGGGGGCAGGTGAGCAGTTCTTC